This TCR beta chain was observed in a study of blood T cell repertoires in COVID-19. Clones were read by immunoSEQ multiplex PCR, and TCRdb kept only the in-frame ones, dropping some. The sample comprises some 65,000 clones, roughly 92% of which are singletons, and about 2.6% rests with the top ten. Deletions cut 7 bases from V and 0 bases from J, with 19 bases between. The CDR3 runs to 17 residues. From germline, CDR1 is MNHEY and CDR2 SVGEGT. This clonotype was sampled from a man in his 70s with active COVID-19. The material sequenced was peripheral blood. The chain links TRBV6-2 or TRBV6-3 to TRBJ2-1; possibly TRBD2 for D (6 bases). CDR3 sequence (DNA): TGTGCCAGCACCCCCGTCCCGGGAGCCTCCTCCTACAATGAGCAGTTCTTC. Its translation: CASTPVPGASSYNEQFF.